These T cell receptor beta chains were read from a single sample in a study of neurological immune-mediated disorders. TCRdb called the 5' RACE reads again in MiXCR, with one record for every CDR3 protein. Of roughly 38,000 distinct CDR3 sequences in the sample, over 8.5% were seen once. Sample: PBMCs. Every receptor here comes from a man in his 60s with HTLV-1-associated myelopathy (HAM/TSP). CDR3s include the opening cysteine and the closing phenylalanine or tryptophan. Fields, in order: CDR3 length, V gene, J gene, D gene, CDR3 protein. The D gene is left open where the match is weak.

length: 14; V: TRBV5-1; J: TRBJ1-5; D: .; CDR3: CASSPGGIGQPQHF
length: 19; V: TRBV5-1; J: TRBJ2-1; D: TRBD2; CDR3: CASSFPLAGERGTDNEQFF
length: 14; V: TRBV20-1; J: TRBJ2-7; D: .; CDR3: CSARERSTLYEQYF
length: 15; V: TRBV7-9; J: TRBJ2-1; D: TRBD1; CDR3: CASRLDRTGGNEQFF
length: 14; V: TRBV25-1; J: TRBJ2-7; D: TRBD1; CDR3: CASSTRDSTYEQYF
length: 15; V: TRBV20-1; J: TRBJ2-7; D: .; CDR3: CSARDLKDPGAEQYF
length: 18; V: TRBV5-1; J: TRBJ2-2; D: .; CDR3: CASSFTGPVGESTGELFF
length: 15; V: TRBV4-2; J: TRBJ2-1; D: .; CDR3: CASSQEGEVLNEQFF
length: 12; V: TRBV6-6; J: TRBJ2-7; D: .; CDR3: CASSPQKVGQYF
length: 15; V: TRBV10-3; J: TRBJ2-2; D: .; CDR3: CAIERDAGNTGELFF
length: 19; V: TRBV5-1; J: TRBJ2-6; D: TRBD1; CDR3: CASSFRDRGRLSGANVLTF
length: 15; V: TRBV2; J: TRBJ2-1; D: TRBD2; CDR3: CASSEGIAGGNEQFF
length: 13; V: TRBV5-1; J: TRBJ1-2; D: .; CDR3: CASSPGNNYGYTF
length: 18; V: TRBV4-1; J: TRBJ1-6; D: TRBD1; CDR3: CASSQDQGAPEGYSPLHF
length: 17; V: TRBV5-1; J: TRBJ2-7; D: TRBD2; CDR3: CASSFSGARELNYEQYF
length: 14; V: TRBV5-5; J: TRBJ2-7; D: .; CDR3: CASSLDPGLYEQYF
length: 14; V: TRBV20-1; J: TRBJ2-1; D: TRBD1; CDR3: CSASKGQAYNEQFF
length: 15; V: TRBV5-1; J: TRBJ2-3; D: TRBD2; CDR3: CASSPTRLAGGTQYF
length: 11; V: TRBV29-1; J: TRBJ2-7; D: .; CDR3: CSAAKRGEQYF
length: 16; V: TRBV20-1; J: TRBJ1-5; D: .; CDR3: CSARDGGGLSNQPQHF
length: 15; V: TRBV10-3; J: TRBJ1-5; D: TRBD1; CDR3: CAISPGTGENQPQHF
length: 16; V: TRBV5-1; J: TRBJ2-2; D: .; CDR3: CASSGQGPLRTGELFF
length: 18; V: TRBV3-1; J: TRBJ1-6; D: TRBD1; CDR3: CASSRRGQGLSYNSPLHF
length: 17; V: TRBV5-1; J: TRBJ2-5; D: TRBD2; CDR3: CASSWMSMAGGSETQYF
length: 15; V: TRBV6-5; J: TRBJ1-1; D: .; CDR3: CASSSSMGVGTEAFF
length: 13; V: TRBV9; J: TRBJ2-7; D: .; CDR3: CASRPVLFYEQYF
length: 12; V: TRBV3-1; J: TRBJ1-4; D: .; CDR3: CASSQGHEKLFF
length: 14; V: TRBV12-3/TRBV12-4; J: TRBJ2-7; D: TRBD2; CDR3: CASSLGGGLYEQYF
length: 15; V: TRBV5-1; J: TRBJ2-2; D: .; CDR3: CASSLNVRATGELFF
length: 17; V: TRBV5-1; J: TRBJ1-1; D: .; CDR3: CASSLGGAQGSVTEAFF
length: 14; V: TRBV10-3; J: TRBJ1-1; D: TRBD1; CDR3: CAISEDRANTEAFF
length: 12; V: TRBV5-1; J: TRBJ2-7; D: .; CDR3: CASSLGHYEQYF
length: 14; V: TRBV20-1; J: TRBJ2-3; D: .; CDR3: CSARGGAGADTQYF
length: 14; V: TRBV5-1; J: TRBJ1-2; D: .; CDR3: CASSSQTANYGYTF
length: 16; V: TRBV12-3/TRBV12-4; J: TRBJ2-1; D: TRBD2; CDR3: CASSSSGLAAYNEQFF
length: 14; V: TRBV5-6; J: TRBJ1-5; D: .; CDR3: CASSLGGWEQPQHF
length: 11; V: TRBV7-9; J: TRBJ2-5; D: .; CDR3: CASSPSSTQYF
length: 17; V: TRBV10-1; J: TRBJ2-3; D: TRBD2; CDR3: CASSDPKTSGGTDTQYF
length: 15; V: TRBV5-5; J: TRBJ1-4; D: .; CDR3: CASSFGAGTNEKLFF